The 26 T cell receptor beta chains reported below all come from one sample, sequenced in a study of post-analysis software for immune sequencing data. General study findings and limits: Patients had higher frequencies than controls of four to six TRBV segments, including TRBV5-6, TRBV5-1 and TRBV20-1.

The antigens of these receptors remain unknown. Unique molecular identifiers were carried by the TCR beta cDNA libraries. TCRdb ran MiXCR on the PCR reads and lists one entry per CDR3 protein. The sample holds 600,000 to 750,000 distinct CDR3 sequences, 55% to 70% seen once. Sequences were obtained from blood. Source of these receptors: a girl aged 2 to 10 with multiple sclerosis.

The V call is TRBV7-9, the J call TRBJ2-5; TRBD2 matches at 7 bases. The CDR3 is 16 amino acids. After removal of 2 bases from V and 1 base from J, the junction contained 7 bases not matched to a gene. Germline V CDR1 and CDR2: SEHNR, FQNEAQ (reference sequence). In nucleotides, the CDR3 is TGTGCCAGCAGCTTACCGGCGTGGGGGGGCCAAGAGACCCAGTACTTC. The encoded protein is CASSLPAWGGQETQYF.

This clonotype was seen a single time. V and J are TRBV7-6 and TRBJ2-7, with 7 bases lining up with TRBD1. This CDR3 is built from 17 residues. The J segment lost 3 bases and the V segment lost 4 bases, leaving 15 bases of the junction unmatched. Germline V gene sequence: CDR1 SGHVS, CDR2 FNYEAQ. CDR3 loop: CASSSLSGTEFIYEQYF. DNA for the CDR3: TGTGCCAGCAGCTCTCTGTCCGGGACAGAGTTTATCTACGAGCAGTACTTC.

This clonotype was detected only a few times. The CDR3 sequence is CASKLLAGVSTDTQYF. The CDR3 DNA reads TGTGCCAGCAAACTACTAGCGGGGGTTTCCACAGATACGCAGTATTTT. The J gene is TRBJ2-3, the V gene TRBV12-3 or TRBV12-4; 11 positions agree with TRBD2. The junction had 8 bases not matched to a gene; V was cut back by 7 bases and J by 2 bases. The CDR3 is 16 residues long.

V and J are TRBV5-1 and TRBJ2-1; TRBD2 aligns across 14 bases. Germline V gene data show CDR1 as SGHRS and CDR2 as YFSETQ. There are 16 residues in the CDR3. Trimming took 5 bases from V and 12 from J; bases not matched to a gene: 13. DNA for the CDR3: TGCGCCAGCAGACGTGACAGGGGACTAGCGGGAGTAGTGCAGTTCTTC. This codes for CASRRDRGLAGVVQFF.

The chain recombines TRBV15 with TRBJ1-2; D call uncertain. This CDR3 region has 13 residues. The germline V gene has CDR1 LNHNV and CDR2 YYDKDF (reference sequence). V was shortened by 3 bases and J by 7 bases, with 12 bases between the two germline ends. The CDR3 is CATSSPESGGYTF. CDR3 DNA sequence: TGTGCCACCAGCAGCCCGGAAAGCGGTGGCTACACCTTC.

J is TRBJ2-5 and V is TRBV28, with D tentatively TRBD1 or TRBD2 (6 bases each). The DNA end is a closer match to TRBJ2-7, so the J assignment may be wrong. CDR3 length: 13 residues. Germline-derived CDR1 and CDR2 are MDHEN and SYDVKM. CDR3 amino acids: CASQLRGAYEQYF. The CDR3 nucleotides are TGTGCCAGCCAGTTAAGGGGGGCCTACGAGCAGTACTTC.

This chain links TRBV7-6 with TRBJ2-1, with TRBD1 matching 9 bases. The V gene end was trimmed by 5 bases and the J gene end by 9 bases; junction bases not matched to a gene: 11. The CDR3 is made up of 15 amino acids. From germline, CDR1 is SGHVS and CDR2 FNYEAQ. The CDR3 protein is CASSVNRGQATEQFF. The DNA of the CDR3 is TGTGCCAGCAGCGTTAACAGGGGGCAAGCCACTGAGCAGTTCTTC.

The rearrangement uses TRBV5-1 and TRBJ2-3; maybe TRBD1 (5 bases). Germline V gene sequence: CDR1 SGHRS, CDR2 YFSETQ. This CDR3 region has 19 residues. Trimming left V 0 bases short and J 0 bases short, with 20 bases between. CDR3 bases: TGCGCCAGCAGCTTGGTGTACAGGTACTTCTGGTCTAGCACAGATACGCAGTATTTT. Protein: CASSLVYRYFWSSTDTQYF.

The rearrangement joins TRBV20-1 to TRBJ2-5, with 8 positions matching TRBD2. V lost 6 bases, J lost 4 bases, and 10 bases stayed unmatched. The germline V gene encodes CDR1 DFQATT and CDR2 SNEGSKA (reference sequence). The CDR3 spans 14 residues. The CDR3 nucleotides read TGCAGTGCGAGGACGGGACTAGAGTCAGAGACCCAGTACTTC. This gives the protein CSARTGLESETQYF.

The chain joins TRBV6-6 to TRBJ1-5; 10 bases line up with TRBD1. J lost 1 base, V lost 2 bases, and 5 bases had no gene match. The CDR3 extends over 17 amino acids. Germline V gene sequence: CDR1 MNHNY, CDR2 SVGAGI (reference sequence). DNA for the CDR3: TGTGCCAGCAGTTACAGGCGACAGGGGGCAAGCAATCAGCCCCAGCATTTT. Its protein is CASSYRRQGASNQPQHF.

The chain links TRBV12-3 or TRBV12-4 to TRBJ2-7; D is uncertain. Deletions cut 3 bases from V and 4 bases from J, with 10 bases between. The CDR3 is 13 amino acids. This CDR3 reads CASSFSVGYEQYF. For the CDR3, the DNA is TGTGCCAGCAGTTTTTCTGTAGGGTACGAGCAGTACTTC.

V gene TRBV27 combines with J gene TRBJ2-5; D might be TRBD2 (6 bases). The J call may be faulty, since TRBJ2-7 better matches the DNA end. CDR3 size: 13 residues. Germline CDR1 reads MNHEY; CDR2 reads SMNVEV (reference sequence). In DNA, the CDR3 is TGTGCCAGCAGCGGAGGGGCAGGGAGCGAGCAGTACTTC. Its protein product is CASSGGAGSEQYF.

Turning to this clonotype: The CDR3 ends on some other residue instead of the conserved phenylalanine or tryptophan, so this is likely a read error. This chain joins TRBV15 and TRBJ2-7; TRBD2 matches 12 bases. Looked up from germline, CDR1 is LNHNV and CDR2 is YYDKDF (reference sequence). V trimming: 0 bases; J trimming: 1 base; junction bases outside the gene matches: 7. CDR3 length: 18 residues. The CDR3, as DNA: TGTGCCACCAGCAGAGATCCTAGCGGGAGGGTACAGTCCTACGAGCAGTACTTG. Translation: CATSRDPSGRVQSYEQYL.

The V gene is TRBV10-3, the J gene TRBJ2-5; D not certain. The V and J ends lost 0 bases and 5 bases respectively, with 7 bases between them. Germline V gene data show CDR1 as ENHRY and CDR2 as SYGVKD. The CDR3 is made up of 13 amino acids. The CDR3 sequence: CAISESHSETQYF. The CDR3 region has the DNA TGTGCCATCAGTGAGTCTCACTCGGAGACCCAGTACTTC.

This chain uses TRBV7-2 with TRBJ1-5; the D gene is possibly TRBD1 (6 bases). The CDR3 contains 15 residues. CDR1 is SGHTA and CDR2 is FQGNSA in the germline V gene. V was clipped by 1 base and J by 5 bases, with 12 bases between them. Here the CDR3 DNA reads TGTGCCAGCAGCTTAGAACTGGGGGCGGATCAGCCCCAGCATTTT. Its translation: CASSLELGADQPQHF.

This sequence joins TRBV13 and TRBJ2-7; 9 bases fit TRBD2. Trimming took 4 bases from V and 0 from J; bases not matched to a gene: 4. This CDR3 is 15 amino acids long. Germline loops: CDR1 PRHDT, CDR2 FYEKMQ (reference sequence). In DNA form, the CDR3 reads TGTGCCAGCAGCTCAGCGGGAGGAAGCTCCTACGAGCAGTACTTC. It translates to CASSSAGGSSYEQYF.

V gene TRBV29-1 combines with J gene TRBJ2-7, with D possibly being TRBD1 or TRBD2 (5 bases each). The end of the DNA aligns better with TRBJ2-5, so the J call may be wrong. Germline CDR1 and CDR2: SQVTM and ANQGSEA. The CDR3 spans 12 residues. This chain's CDR3 is CSVTGDGGTQYF. DNA of the CDR3: TGCAGCGTGACCGGGGATGGGGGGACCCAGTACTTC.

The chain is built from TRBV18 and TRBJ2-1, with 7 bases that match TRBD2. The CDR3 loop spans 14 amino acids. CDR1 is KGHSH and CDR2 is LQKENI in the germline V gene. V lost 4 bases and J lost 6; bases outside the gene matches: 6. The CDR3 loop reads CASSQGEGFNEQFF. DNA of the CDR3: TGTGCCAGCTCACAAGGGGAGGGCTTCAATGAGCAGTTCTTC.

The V gene is TRBV7-2, the J gene TRBJ2-4; 7 bases agree with TRBD1. The V gene end was trimmed by 5 bases and the J gene end by 0 bases; junction bases not matched to a gene: 7. The CDR3 is 16 amino acids. Germline values: CDR1 SGHTA, CDR2 FQGNSA. CDR3 nucleotide sequence: TGTGCCAGCAGCCGGGGACAGACTATAGCCAAAAACATTCAGTACTTC. This translates into CASSRGQTIAKNIQYF.

The chain recombines TRBV5-1 with TRBJ2-7; TRBD2 is a possible D gene (5 bases). The CDR3 covers 15 residues. Germline lookup yields CDR1 SGHRS and CDR2 YFSETQ. V was pared by 0 bases and J by 2 bases, with 12 bases between. As DNA, the CDR3 is TGCGCCAGCAGCTTGGCACCGGGGAGCACCTACGAGCAGTACTTC. Protein: CASSLAPGSTYEQYF.

The chain is built from TRBV2 and TRBJ2-7; 8 bases agree with TRBD2. This CDR3 is built from 14 residues. Germline CDR1 reads SNHLY; CDR2 reads FYNNEI. The V segment lost 6 bases and the J segment 0 bases; nucleotides outside the gene matches: 4. The CDR3, as DNA: TGTGCCAGCAGAGTCAGCGGGAGCTCCTACGAGCAGTACTTC. As protein: CASRVSGSSYEQYF.

The chain carries TRBV7-2 and TRBJ1-2, with TRBD1 matching over 8 bases. The CDR3 covers 14 residues. The V and J ends lost 5 bases and 6 bases, in that order; junction bases with no gene match: 8. CDR1 is SGHTA, CDR2 FQGNSA, per germline. The chain's CDR3 is CASSLTGGTDGYTF. CDR3 in DNA: TGTGCCAGCAGCCTAACAGGGGGGACGGATGGCTACACCTTC.

The chain employs TRBV5-5 and TRBJ2-7; 11 nucleotides match TRBD2. Germline V CDR1 and CDR2: SGHKS, YYEKEE (reference sequence). This CDR3 comprises 18 residues. With 4 bases clipped from V and 2 bases from J, the junction kept 14 bases outside the gene matches. The CDR3 nucleotides are TGTGCCAGCAGCACCGGGACTAGCGGTCTGCCTCTAACCTACGAGCAGTACTTC. Its protein is CASSTGTSGLPLTYEQYF.

The V gene is TRBV5-5, the J gene TRBJ2-3; TRBD2 aligns across 8 bases. Germline V gene sequence: CDR1 SGHKS, CDR2 YYEKEE (reference sequence). Germline trimming cut 2 bases from V and 0 bases from J; bases unmatched to any gene: 5. The CDR3 runs 16 residues. The CDR3: CASSFTTSASTDTQYF. The DNA for the CDR3 is TGTGCCAGCAGCTTTACGACTAGCGCTAGCACAGATACGCAGTATTTT.

V is TRBV14 and J is TRBJ2-3; D remains unclear. Germline V gives CDR1 SGHDN, CDR2 FVKESK. This CDR3 is built from 16 residues. The germline V and J ends were trimmed by 4 bases and 4 bases, with 18 bases remaining between them. CDR3 in DNA: TGTGCCAGCAGCCTTACGACCGGCCCGAAGGCAGATACGCAGTATTTT. Its protein product is CASSLTTGPKADTQYF. The full variable domain, with the rest looked up from reference TRBV14 and TRBJ2-3, is EAGVTQFPSHSVIEKGQTVTLRCDPISGHDNLYWYRRVMGKEIKFLLHFVKESKQDESGMPNNRFLAERTGGTYSTLKVQPAELEDSGVYFCASSLTTGPKADTQYFGPGTRLTVL.

This clonotype was seen more than once but under ten times. The chain employs TRBV7-2 and TRBJ2-6; TRBD1 is a possible D gene (5 bases). From germline, CDR1 is SGHTA and CDR2 FQGNSA. V was shortened by 0 bases and J by 2 bases, with 8 bases between the two germline ends. CDR3 length equals 16 residues. DNA of the CDR3: TGTGCCAGCAGCTTAGCAGCAGGGACTGGGGCCAACGTCCTGACTTTC. Protein sequence: CASSLAAGTGANVLTF.